These T cell receptor beta chains were read from a single sample in a study of T-cell memory formation after mild COVID-19. One entry per CDR3 protein, called by TCRdb with MiXCR from the 5' RACE reads. Of about 340,000 distinct CDR3 sequences in the sample, approximately 15% are singletons; the top ten hold 20% to 25%. The sequencing input was PBMCs or a T cell subset sorted from them (not recorded which). The receptors derive from a young man who had mild COVID-19 (a few samples of this study predate the infection). Cell type and time point are not known. CDR3s include the opening cysteine and the closing phenylalanine or tryptophan. A D gene is named only where the DNA matches it firmly. Size tells how often a clone was seen (once, few, many) or the class of an expanded clone, and some rows leave it out.

once,TRBV12-3/TRBV12-4,TRBD1,TRBJ2-3,CASIPGQSTDTQYF,TGTGCCAGCATCCCGGGACAGAGCACAGATACGCAGTATTTT
NA,TRBV7-6,NA,TRBJ1-1,CASSLVDYGTEAFF,TGTGCCAGCAGCTTGGTAGACTACGGAACTGAAGCTTTCTTT
NA,TRBV12-3/TRBV12-4,TRBD1,TRBJ2-7,CARPYPPGQGVYEQYF,TGTGCCAGACCTTATCCCCCGGGACAGGGGGTATACGAGCAGTACTTC
few,TRBV7-2,NA,TRBJ2-2,CASSLAWGAAYTGELFF,TGTGCCAGCAGCTTAGCTTGGGGGGCAGCGTACACCGGGGAGCTGTTTTTT
NA,TRBV2,NA,TRBJ1-6,CASREGSYNSPLHF,TGTGCCAGCAGGGAGGGATCCTATAATTCACCCCTCCACTTT
many,TRBV7-2,NA,TRBJ2-7,CASSLALGAYEQYF,TGTGCCAGCAGCTTAGCGCTGGGGGCGTACGAGCAGTACTTC
many,TRBV20-1,TRBD1,TRBJ1-1,CSARQGGSVNTEAFF,TGCAGTGCTAGACAAGGGGGCAGTGTAAACACTGAAGCTTTCTTT
many,TRBV20-1,NA,TRBJ2-1,CSAGQGGDEQFF,TGCAGTGCCGGCCAGGGGGGCGATGAGCAGTTCTTC
NA,TRBV5-1,NA,TRBJ2-3,CASSLLRGTAPDTQYF,TGCGCCAGCAGCTTACTCCGGGGGACGGCCCCAGATACGCAGTATTTT
few,TRBV7-6,NA,TRBJ2-7,CASSYGVEQYF,TGTGCCAGCAGCTACGGAGTCGAGCAGTACTTC
few,TRBV6-2/TRBV6-3,NA,TRBJ2-7,CASGSGFGEQYF,TGTGCCAGCGGTAGCGGTTTCGGGGAGCAGTACTTC
NA,TRBV5-5,TRBD2,TRBJ2-3,CASRGLATDTQYF,TGTGCCAGCAGAGGACTAGCGACAGATACGCAGTATTTT
NA,TRBV20-1,TRBD2,TRBJ2-1,CSGSGGVHNEQFF,TGCAGCGGAAGCGGGGGGGTCCACAATGAGCAGTTCTTC
few,TRBV4-1,NA,TRBJ1-2,CASSQGSGYTF,TGCGCCAGCAGCCAAGGTAGTGGCTACACCTTC
NA,TRBV20-1,NA,TRBJ1-5,CSARGQSNQPQHF,TGCAGTGCTAGAGGTCAGAGCAATCAGCCCCAGCATTTT
NA,TRBV10-2,NA,TRBJ1-2,CASLALGGYGYTF,TGCGCCAGTCTGGCCCTTGGTGGCTATGGCTACACCTTC
few,TRBV7-2,NA,TRBJ2-1,CASSWPGLEQFF,TGTGCCAGCAGCTGGCCCGGACTGGAGCAGTTCTTC
NA,TRBV3-1,TRBD2,TRBJ2-7,CASSQVGSGGYEQYF,TGTGCCAGCAGCCAAGTGGGTAGCGGGGGGTACGAGCAGTACTTC
few,TRBV7-2,NA,TRBJ2-5,CASSFGQSETQYF,TGTGCCAGCAGCTTCGGCCAGTCGGAGACCCAGTACTTC
few,TRBV10-3,NA,TRBJ1-2,CAISESNAGYGYTF,TGTGCCATCAGTGAGTCGAATGCGGGCTATGGCTACACCTTC
NA,TRBV7-8,TRBD2,TRBJ2-7,CASSPGGAGGPYEQYF,TGTGCCAGCAGCCCCGGGGGAGCGGGGGGTCCCTACGAGCAGTACTTC
NA,TRBV5-1,NA,TRBJ1-1,CASSLGPSGTEAFF,TGCGCCAGCAGCTTGGGGCCGTCCGGTACTGAAGCTTTCTTT
few,TRBV29-1,NA,TRBJ2-4,CSVEGRAKNIQYF,TGCAGCGTTGAGGGCCGGGCCAAAAACATTCAGTACTTC
few,TRBV5-4,TRBD2,TRBJ2-1,CASSLDGGGPVGNEQFF,TGTGCCAGCAGCTTGGATGGCGGGGGGCCGGTCGGGAATGAGCAGTTCTTC
NA,TRBV7-9,TRBD1,TRBJ2-1,CASSLARQGAYNEQFF,TGTGCCAGCAGCTTAGCCCGACAGGGTGCCTACAATGAGCAGTTCTTC
many,TRBV7-2,NA,TRBJ2-1,CASSFTSGEQFF,TGTGCCAGCAGCTTTACAAGTGGTGAGCAGTTCTTC
few,TRBV6-2/TRBV6-3,TRBD1,TRBJ2-2,CASSFYPTGYTGELFF,TGTGCCAGCAGTTTCTATCCGACAGGGTACACCGGGGAGCTGTTTTTT
few,TRBV27,TRBD1,TRBJ1-5,CASRSDRVRNQPQHF,TGTGCCAGCAGAAGCGACAGGGTGAGGAATCAGCCCCAGCATTTT
NA,TRBV5-1,TRBD1,TRBJ1-5,CASSPTGTNQPQHF,TGCGCCAGCAGCCCGACAGGGACCAATCAGCCCCAGCATTTT
few,TRBV12-3/TRBV12-4,TRBD2,TRBJ2-1,CASSLRGGGNEQFF,TGTGCCAGCAGTTTACGGGGGGGAGGCAATGAGCAGTTCTTC
few,TRBV10-3,NA,TRBJ1-1,CAISEPGEGAFF,TGTGCCATCAGTGAACCGGGGGAAGGAGCTTTCTTT
few,TRBV7-2,NA,TRBJ2-7,CASSLAAYGPYEQYF,TGTGCCAGCAGCTTAGCGGCCTACGGTCCATACGAGCAGTACTTC
NA,TRBV29-1,NA,TRBJ1-3,CSVEKRDTIYF,TGCAGCGTTGAAAAAAGGGACACCATATATTTT
NA,TRBV7-9,TRBD1,TRBJ1-2,CASSSGQVSGYTF,TGTGCCAGCAGTTCGGGACAGGTCTCGGGCTACACCTTC
NA,TRBV12-3/TRBV12-4,NA,TRBJ2-5,CASSPQVVRETQYF,TGTGCCAGCAGTCCACAGGTTGTTAGGGAGACCCAGTACTTC
few,TRBV6-6,TRBD2,TRBJ2-1,CASSYAAGAQNEQFF,TGTGCCAGCAGTTACGCAGCGGGAGCCCAAAATGAGCAGTTCTTC
NA,TRBV20-1,NA,TRBJ2-5,CSAPGRTGIETQYF,TGCAGTGCTCCGGGCAGGACGGGGATAGAGACCCAGTACTTC
many,TRBV7-9,NA,TRBJ2-1,CASSPPGSSYNEQFF,TGTGCCAGCAGTCCCCCGGGAAGCTCCTACAATGAGCAGTTCTTC
many,TRBV5-1,TRBD2,TRBJ2-5,CASSLGLAGETQYF,TGCGCCAGCAGCTTGGGACTAGCCGGGGAGACCCAGTACTTC
many,TRBV5-5,NA,TRBJ2-1,CASSPTGNSYNEQFF,TGTGCCAGCAGCCCTACTGGAAACTCCTACAATGAGCAGTTCTTC
NA,TRBV7-9,NA,TRBJ1-1,CASSLEDGEAFF,TGTGCCAGCAGCTTAGAGGACGGTGAAGCTTTCTTT
NA,TRBV3-1,NA,TRBJ2-5,CASSQVYRVPQETQYF,TGTGCCAGCAGCCAAGTCTACAGGGTCCCCCAAGAGACCCAGTACTTC
few,TRBV11-2,TRBD1,TRBJ2-2,CASSLDRGRIGELFF,TGTGCCAGCTCCCTCGACAGGGGGCGTATCGGGGAGCTGTTTTTT
few,TRBV6-4,NA,TRBJ2-3,CASSAIPTDTQYF,TGTGCCAGCAGTGCTATCCCCACAGATACGCAGTATTTT
NA,TRBV4-1,TRBD1,TRBJ1-1,CASSQDAGGYTEAFF,TGCGCCAGCAGCCAAGATGCAGGGGGCTACACTGAAGCTTTCTTT
many,TRBV7-3,NA,TRBJ2-1,CASSLSGTYNEQFF,TGTGCCAGCAGCTTATCGGGGACCTACAATGAGCAGTTCTTC
NA,TRBV6-1,NA,TRBJ2-5,CASRPMSRVQETQYF,TGTGCCAGCAGACCCATGTCTCGGGTTCAAGAGACCCAGTACTTC
few,TRBV6-5,NA,TRBJ1-2,CASNPGGRKSLTF,TGTGCCAGCAACCCAGGAGGCAGGAAGTCGTTAACCTTC
NA,TRBV2,TRBD1,TRBJ1-3,CASRIGGIGAGNTIYF,TGTGCCAGCCGAATAGGGGGCATCGGGGCTGGAAACACCATATATTTT
NA,TRBV4-1,NA,TRBJ1-1,CASSLGQYTEAFF,TGCGCCAGCAGCCTAGGACAGTACACTGAAGCTTTCTTT
many,TRBV20-1,TRBD2,TRBJ2-2,CKHRLAGNTGELFF,TGCAAACACCGACTAGCGGGAAACACCGGGGAGCTGTTTTTT